A single sample is the source of the 14 T cell receptor beta chains below, sequenced in a study of T cells in Graves' hyperthyroidism and ophthalmopathy. RNA transcripts served as the template for amplifying TCR beta CDR3 regions. Initially, a first-round RT-PCR of the TCR CDR3 employed the HTBI primer set. A single record per CDR3 protein comes from TCRdb applying MiXCR to the multiplex PCR reads. Here the sample spans fewer than 600,000 distinct CDR3 sequences, approximately 15% being singletons. Material for sequencing was blood. The receptor source for this set is a middle-aged woman with Graves' hyperthyroidism.

This clonotype was seen repeatedly, ten times or more. V and J are TRBV3-1 and TRBJ1-1; no firm D call. The CDR3 has 16 residues. Germline V gives CDR1 LGHDT, CDR2 YNNKEL (reference sequence). V gave up 0 bases and J gave up 1 base, with 12 bases separating them. The CDR3 sequence is CASSQDSADPNTEAFF. Here the CDR3 DNA reads TGTGCCAGCAGCCAAGATTCGGCGGATCCGAACACTGAAGCTTTCTTT.

This clonotype was recorded many times. This chain links TRBV29-1 with TRBJ2-3; D call uncertain. Germline V lookup: CDR1 SQVTM, CDR2 ANQGSEA. This CDR3 comprises 14 residues. Trimming stripped 1 base from V and 1 base from J, with 9 bases between. CDR3 nucleotides: TGCAGCGTTGAAGGGCTAAGGGGCACAGATACGCAGTATTTT. It is translated as CSVEGLRGTDTQYF.

The chain links TRBV9 to TRBJ1-2; D is possibly TRBD1 (5 bases). Germline V gene lookup returns CDR1 SGDLS and CDR2 YYNGEE. CDR3 size: 15 residues. The V end was cut by 4 bases, the J end by 3 bases, with 16 bases between. CDR3 sequence: CASSLEGGGDYGYTF. CDR3 coding DNA: TGTGCCAGCAGCCTAGAGGGTGGGGGGGACTATGGCTACACCTTC.

This clonotype was picked up many times. The rearrangement joins TRBV2 to TRBJ2-6; D gene uncertain. CDR1 is SNHLY and CDR2 is FYNNEI in the germline V gene. This CDR3 contains 15 residues. The ends were cut back, 2 bases at V and 5 bases at J, with 10 bases in the middle. The CDR3 sequence is CASSESGYWANVLTF. The CDR3 bases are TGTGCCAGCAGTGAATCCGGGTACTGGGCCAACGTCCTGACTTTC.

This clonotype has ten or more counts. The V gene is TRBV3-1, the J gene TRBJ2-7, with D perhaps TRBD1 (5 bases). This CDR3 has 15 amino acids. The germline V gene encodes CDR1 LGHDT and CDR2 YNNKEL (reference sequence). V was trimmed by 0 bases and J by 1 base, leaving 10 bases between them. CDR3 amino acids: CASSQDMDTSYEQYF. In nucleotides, the CDR3 is TGTGCCAGCAGCCAAGACATGGACACTTCCTACGAGCAGTACTTC.

This clonotype was found many times. The V and J genes are TRBV28 and TRBJ2-7, with 12 bases fitting TRBD2. J gave up 6 bases and V 2 bases, and 14 bases lay outside the gene matches. CDR1 is MDHEN and CDR2 is SYDVKM in the germline V gene. The CDR3 spans 18 residues. The CDR3 reads CASSLPQASGRAGSEQYF. In DNA, the CDR3 is TGTGCCAGCAGTTTACCCCAGGCTAGCGGGAGGGCCGGTAGCGAGCAGTACTTC.

This clonotype has ten or more counts. The chain combines TRBV12-3 or TRBV12-4 with TRBJ1-5; 7 bases agree with TRBD1. This CDR3 is 15 amino acids long. J gave up 5 bases and V 3 bases, and 7 bases lay outside the gene matches. The CDR3 nucleotides read TGTGCCAGCAGTTTCAATAAGGGGGCCTATCAGCCCCAGCATTTT. Translated: CASSFNKGAYQPQHF.

This clonotype turned up a few times. The chain recombines TRBV20-1 with TRBJ2-2; 8 positions match TRBD2. V lost 6 bases to trimming and J lost 3 bases; unmatched junction nucleotides: 6. Germline CDR1 reads DFQATT; CDR2 reads SNEGSKA (reference sequence). The CDR3 covers 14 residues. In DNA form, the CDR3 reads TGCAGTGCGACGAAGCGGGAGCACACCGGGGAGCTGTTTTTT. Protein: CSATKREHTGELFF.

The chain has TRBV11-2 and TRBJ2-5, with a weak D call TRBD2 (5 bases). CDR1 is SGHAT, CDR2 FQNNGV, per germline. The CDR3 is 13 residues long. Trimming removed 4 bases at V and 5 bases at J, with 11 bases between. CDR3 DNA: TGTGCCAGCAGCTCGTATGAGCGGGAGACCCAGTACTTC. Protein sequence: CASSSYERETQYF. Based on the CDR3 plus reference TRBV11-2 and TRBJ2-5, the full variable domain is EAGVAQSPRYKIIEKRQSVAFWCNPISGHATLYWYQQILGQGPKLLIQFQNNGVVDDSQLPKDRFSAERLKGVDSTLKIQPAKLEDSAVYLCASSSYERETQYFGPGTRLLVL.

This clonotype was recorded at least ten times. V usage is TRBV6-1 and J usage is TRBJ2-7; D gene uncertain. The CDR3 contains 16 residues. V was cut by 9 bases and J by 0 bases, with 21 bases left in between. Germline CDR1 reads MNHNS; CDR2 reads SASEGT. CDR3 loop: CASQHQVVGSSYEQYF. CDR3 DNA sequence: TGTGCCAGTCAACACCAGGTAGTGGGCAGCTCCTACGAGCAGTACTTC.

This sequence joins TRBV18 and TRBJ2-7; D gene uncertain. Germline V CDR1 and CDR2: KGHSH, LQKENI. V lost 0 bases to trimming and J lost 1 base, with 13 bases between them. The CDR3 is 16 amino acids. The CDR3 DNA follows: TGTGCCAGCTCACCACCATCAGCTTTAAGTTCCTACGAGCAGTACTTC. Its protein is CASSPPSALSSYEQYF.

This clonotype has a handful of counts. V is TRBV18 and J is TRBJ1-1; 9 nucleotides agree with TRBD1. The CDR3 covers 15 residues. With 5 bases clipped from V and 5 bases from J, the junction kept 9 bases outside the gene matches. CDR1 and CDR2 from the germline V gene are KGHSH and LQKENI. CDR3 bases: TGTGCCAGCTCATCTTCTACAGGGGGCAGGACTGAAGCTTTCTTT. The encoded protein is CASSSSTGGRTEAFF.

The chain uses TRBV5-1 and TRBJ1-2; tentative D call: TRBD1 (5 bases). Germline CDR1 and CDR2: SGHRS and YFSETQ. Trimming pared 0 bases from V and 7 bases from J, leaving 10 bases between. There are 13 residues in the CDR3. The CDR3 reads CASSLARDVGYTF. Written as DNA, the CDR3 is TGCGCCAGCAGCTTGGCCAGGGACGTTGGCTACACCTTC.

The table lists this clonotype with many counts. The chain links TRBV7-3 to TRBJ2-5; D assignment may be TRBD1 or TRBD2 (6 bases each). Trimming removed 0 bases from V and 1 base from J, with 9 bases in between. The CDR3 totals 15 residues. Germline CDR1 is SGHTA and CDR2 is FQGTGA. The CDR3 DNA follows: TGTGCCAGCAGCTTAACCGGGGGCTCCCAAGAGACCCAGTACTTC. Protein: CASSLTGGSQETQYF.